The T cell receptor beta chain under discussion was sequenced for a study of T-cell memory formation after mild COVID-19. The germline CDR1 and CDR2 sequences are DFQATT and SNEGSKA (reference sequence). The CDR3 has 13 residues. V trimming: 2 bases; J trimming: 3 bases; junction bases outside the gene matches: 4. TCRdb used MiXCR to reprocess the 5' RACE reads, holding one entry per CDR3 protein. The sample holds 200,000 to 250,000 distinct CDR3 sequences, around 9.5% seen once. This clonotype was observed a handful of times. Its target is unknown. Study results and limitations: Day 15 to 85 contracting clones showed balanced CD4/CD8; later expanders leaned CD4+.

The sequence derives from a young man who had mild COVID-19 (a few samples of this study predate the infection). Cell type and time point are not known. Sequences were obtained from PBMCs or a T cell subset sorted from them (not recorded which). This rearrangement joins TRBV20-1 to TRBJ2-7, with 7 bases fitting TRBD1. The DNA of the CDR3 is TGCAGTGCTAGACCGGGACAGCGCTACGAGCAGTACTTC. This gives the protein CSARPGQRYEQYF.